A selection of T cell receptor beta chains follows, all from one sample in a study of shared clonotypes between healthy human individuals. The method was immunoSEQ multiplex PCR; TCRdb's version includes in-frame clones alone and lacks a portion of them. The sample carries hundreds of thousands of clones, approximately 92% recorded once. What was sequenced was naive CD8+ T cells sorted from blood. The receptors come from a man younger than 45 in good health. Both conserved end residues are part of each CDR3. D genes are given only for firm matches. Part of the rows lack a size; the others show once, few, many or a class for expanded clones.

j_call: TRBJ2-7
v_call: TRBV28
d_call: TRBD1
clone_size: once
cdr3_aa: CASSGQVDLYEQYF
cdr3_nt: TGTGCCAGCAGCGGACAGGTCGATCTCTACGAGCAGTACTTC

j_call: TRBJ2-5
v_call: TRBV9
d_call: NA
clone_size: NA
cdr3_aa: CASSASGTQETQYF
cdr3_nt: TGTGCCAGCAGCGCTTCAGGGACCCAAGAGACCCAGTACTTC

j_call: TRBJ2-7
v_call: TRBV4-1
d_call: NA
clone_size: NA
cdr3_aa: CASSQDTRPYEQYF
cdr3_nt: TGCGCCAGCAGCCAAGATACTAGACCCTACGAGCAGTACTTC

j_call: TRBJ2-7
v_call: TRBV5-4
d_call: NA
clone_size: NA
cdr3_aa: CASSEGLDAYEQYF
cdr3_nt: TGTGCCAGCAGCGAGGGACTGGACGCCTACGAGCAGTACTTC

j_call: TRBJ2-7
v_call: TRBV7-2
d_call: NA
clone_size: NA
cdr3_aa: CASSSRRDNDEQYF
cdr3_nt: TGTGCCAGCAGCTCCCGGAGAGACAATGACGAGCAGTACTTC

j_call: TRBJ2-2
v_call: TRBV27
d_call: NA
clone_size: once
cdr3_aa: CATTEGAGELFF
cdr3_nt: TGTGCCACTACGGAGGGGGCCGGGGAGCTGTTTTTT

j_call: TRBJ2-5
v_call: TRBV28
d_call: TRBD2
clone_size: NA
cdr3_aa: CASSLPPAGGSQETQYF
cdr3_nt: TGTGCCAGCAGTTTACCCCCAGCGGGAGGATCCCAAGAGACCCAGTACTTC

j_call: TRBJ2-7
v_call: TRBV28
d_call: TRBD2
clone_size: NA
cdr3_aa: CASSFGLAGVQVWHEQYF
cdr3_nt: TGTGCCAGCAGTTTCGGACTAGCGGGAGTTCAGGTATGGCACGAGCAGTACTTC

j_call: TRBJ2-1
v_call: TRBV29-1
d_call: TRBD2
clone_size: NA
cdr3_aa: CSVGREYNEQFF
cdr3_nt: TGCAGCGTGGGGAGGGAGTACAATGAGCAGTTCTTC

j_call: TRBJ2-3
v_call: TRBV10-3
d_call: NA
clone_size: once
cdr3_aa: CAISESSGSTDTQYF
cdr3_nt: TGTGCCATCAGTGAGTCTAGCGGTAGCACAGATACGCAGTATTTT

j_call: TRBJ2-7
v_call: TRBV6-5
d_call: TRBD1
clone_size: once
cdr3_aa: CASSYSGTGGYEQYF
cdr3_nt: TGTGCCAGCAGTTACTCTGGGACAGGGGGCTACGAGCAGTACTTC

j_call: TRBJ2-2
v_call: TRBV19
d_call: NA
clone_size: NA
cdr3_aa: CASSIGLGTSGELFF
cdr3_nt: TGTGCCAGTAGTATAGGATTAGGGACATCTGGGGAGCTGTTTTTT

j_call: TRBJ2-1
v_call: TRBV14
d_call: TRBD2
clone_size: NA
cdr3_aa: CASSLLNSGRYNEQFF
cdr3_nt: TGTGCCAGCAGCCTTCTTAATAGCGGGAGATACAATGAGCAGTTCTTC

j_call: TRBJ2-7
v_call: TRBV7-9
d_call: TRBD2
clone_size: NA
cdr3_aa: CASSTPGLAAYEQYF
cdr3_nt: TGTGCCAGCAGTACACCGGGACTAGCGGCCTACGAGCAGTACTTC

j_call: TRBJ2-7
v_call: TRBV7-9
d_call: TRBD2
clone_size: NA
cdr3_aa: CASSLYTSETYEQYF
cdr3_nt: TGTGCCAGCAGCTTATACACTAGCGAGACCTACGAGCAGTACTTC

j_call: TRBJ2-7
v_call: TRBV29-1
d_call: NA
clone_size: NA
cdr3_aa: CSGRENYEQYF
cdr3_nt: TGCAGCGGAAGGGAAAACTACGAGCAGTACTTC

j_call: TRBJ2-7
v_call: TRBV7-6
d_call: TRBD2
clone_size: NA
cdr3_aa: CASSPSGIDEQYF
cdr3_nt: TGTGCCAGCAGCCCTAGCGGGATCGACGAGCAGTACTTC

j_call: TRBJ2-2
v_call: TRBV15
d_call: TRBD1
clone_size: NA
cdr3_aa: CATSRDRGTGPTGELFF
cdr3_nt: TGTGCCACCAGCAGAGATAGGGGGACAGGGCCCACCGGGGAGCTGTTTTTT

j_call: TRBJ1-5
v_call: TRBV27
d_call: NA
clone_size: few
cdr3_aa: CASSDRQSSYSNQPQHF
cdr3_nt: TGTGCCAGCAGTGACCGACAGAGCTCCTATAGCAATCAGCCCCAGCATTTT

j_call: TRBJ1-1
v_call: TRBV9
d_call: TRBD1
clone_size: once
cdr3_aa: CASSAPGQGAEAFF
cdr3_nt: TGTGCCAGCAGCGCGCCGGGACAGGGAGCTGAAGCTTTCTTT

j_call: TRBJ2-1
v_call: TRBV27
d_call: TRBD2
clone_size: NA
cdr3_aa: CASSGLAGVGEQFF
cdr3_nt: TGTGCCAGCTCCGGACTAGCGGGAGTCGGTGAGCAGTTCTTC

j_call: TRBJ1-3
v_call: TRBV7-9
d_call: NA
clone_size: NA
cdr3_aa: CASSSGTPGSGNTIYF
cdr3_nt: TGTGCCAGCAGCTCGGGCACTCCGGGCTCTGGAAACACCATATATTTT

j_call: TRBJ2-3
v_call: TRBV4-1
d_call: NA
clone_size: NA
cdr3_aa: CASSQDLGGTDTQYF
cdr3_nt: TGCGCCAGCAGCCAAGATTTAGGGGGCACAGATACGCAGTATTTT

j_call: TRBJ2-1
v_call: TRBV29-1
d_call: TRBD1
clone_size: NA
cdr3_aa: CSVYTGASYNEQFF
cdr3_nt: TGCAGCGTATACACAGGGGCCTCCTACAATGAGCAGTTCTTC

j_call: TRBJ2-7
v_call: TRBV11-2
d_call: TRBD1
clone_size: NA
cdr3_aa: CASSIGQGAYEQYF
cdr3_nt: TGTGCCAGCAGCATCGGACAGGGCGCCTACGAGCAGTACTTC

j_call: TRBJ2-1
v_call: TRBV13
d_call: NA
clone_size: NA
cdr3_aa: CASSYRSYNEQFF
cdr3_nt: TGTGCCAGCAGCTACCGATCCTACAATGAGCAGTTCTTC

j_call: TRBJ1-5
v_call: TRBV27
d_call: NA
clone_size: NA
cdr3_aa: CASSLGGGNQPQHF
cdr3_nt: TGTGCCAGCAGTTTGGGGGGGGGCAATCAGCCCCAGCATTTT

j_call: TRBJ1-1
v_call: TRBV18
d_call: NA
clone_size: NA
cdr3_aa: CASAGTEAFF
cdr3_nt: TGTGCCAGCGCTGGCACTGAAGCTTTCTTT

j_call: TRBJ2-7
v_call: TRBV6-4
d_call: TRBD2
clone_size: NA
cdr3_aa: CASSQGLAVPHSYEQYF
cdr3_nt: TGTGCCAGCAGCCAGGGACTAGCGGTTCCCCACTCCTACGAGCAGTACTTC

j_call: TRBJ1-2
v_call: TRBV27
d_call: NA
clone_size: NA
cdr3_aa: CASSRKGGLAYGYTF
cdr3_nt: TGTGCCAGCTCCCGCAAGGGGGGACTGGCCTATGGCTACACCTTC

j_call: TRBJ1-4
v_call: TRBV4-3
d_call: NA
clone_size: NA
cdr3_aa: CASSPYGATTNEKLFF
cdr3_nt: TGCGCCAGCAGCCCCTACGGAGCCACAACTAATGAAAAACTGTTTTTT

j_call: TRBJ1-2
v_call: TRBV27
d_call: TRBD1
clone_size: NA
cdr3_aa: CASSPFFDRDDYGYTF
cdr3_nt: TGTGCCAGCAGTCCCTTCTTCGACAGGGATGACTATGGCTACACCTTC

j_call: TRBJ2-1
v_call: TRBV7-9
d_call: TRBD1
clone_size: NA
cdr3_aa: CASSPGQGANEQFF
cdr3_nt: TGTGCCAGCAGCCCCGGACAGGGGGCCAATGAGCAGTTCTTC

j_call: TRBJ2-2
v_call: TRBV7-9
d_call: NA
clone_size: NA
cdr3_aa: CASRSPLGVNTGELFF
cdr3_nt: TGTGCCAGCAGAAGTCCGTTGGGAGTAAACACCGGGGAGCTGTTTTTT

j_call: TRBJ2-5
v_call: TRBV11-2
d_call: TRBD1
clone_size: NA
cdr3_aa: CASSFTGTGVSETQYF
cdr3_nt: TGTGCCAGCAGCTTCACCGGGACAGGGGTGTCAGAGACCCAGTACTTC

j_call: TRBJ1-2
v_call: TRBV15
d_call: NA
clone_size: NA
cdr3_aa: CATSRVTDRPYGYTF
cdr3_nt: TGTGCCACCAGCAGAGTCACGGACAGACCTTATGGCTACACCTTC

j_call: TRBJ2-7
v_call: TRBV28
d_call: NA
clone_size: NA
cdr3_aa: CASSYQIGDAGQYF
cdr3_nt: TGTGCCAGCAGTTACCAAATCGGAGATGCGGGGCAGTACTTC

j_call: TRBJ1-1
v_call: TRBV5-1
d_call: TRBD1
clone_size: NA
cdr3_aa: CASSFPGTGLNTEAFF
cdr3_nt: TGCGCCAGCAGCTTTCCCGGGACAGGCCTGAACACTGAAGCTTTCTTT

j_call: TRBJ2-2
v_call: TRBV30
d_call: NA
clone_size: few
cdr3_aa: CAWSMASITGELFF
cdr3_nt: TGTGCCTGGAGTATGGCCAGTATCACCGGGGAGCTGTTTTTT